This T cell receptor beta chain was sequenced during a study of CD8 T cells in ankylosing spondylitis. There are many counts of this clonotype. Its antigen is as yet unknown. Regarding the study as a whole: Blood of patients with ankylosing spondylitis appeared to be characterized by a TCR beta motif of eight highly homologous variants.

The trim removed 5 bases at V and 1 base at J, leaving 3 bases unmatched. The CDR3 length is 15 residues. CDR1 and CDR2 from the germline V gene are SGHTA and FQGTGA. TCRdb redid the calling of the 5' RACE reads with MiXCR, one entry per CDR3 protein. This sample carries some 150,000 distinct CDR3 sequences, approximately 10% of them seen once, and the ten largest clones take around 4.3%. Sequencing was done on a sample of blood, either unsorted or a sorted T cell fraction (not recorded which). The chain recombines TRBV7-3 with TRBJ2-1; 9 bases line up with TRBD1. The TCR sequence derives from a female donor with ankylosing spondylitis or in good health (not recorded which). DNA of the CDR3: TGTGCCAGCAGCGCCGACAGGGGGTCCTACAATGAGCAGTTCTTC. It specifies CASSADRGSYNEQFF.